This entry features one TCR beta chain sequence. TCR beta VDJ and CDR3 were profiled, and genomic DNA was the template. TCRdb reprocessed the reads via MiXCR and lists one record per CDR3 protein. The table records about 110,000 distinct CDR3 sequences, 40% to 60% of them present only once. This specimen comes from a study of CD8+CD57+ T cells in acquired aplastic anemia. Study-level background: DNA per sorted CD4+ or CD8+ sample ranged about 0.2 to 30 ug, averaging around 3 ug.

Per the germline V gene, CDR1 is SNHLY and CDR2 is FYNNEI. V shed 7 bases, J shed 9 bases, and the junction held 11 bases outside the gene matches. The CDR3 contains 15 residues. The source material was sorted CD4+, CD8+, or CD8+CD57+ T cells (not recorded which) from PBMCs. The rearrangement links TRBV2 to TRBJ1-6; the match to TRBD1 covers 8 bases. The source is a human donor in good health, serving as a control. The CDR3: CASMEAGGLISPLHF. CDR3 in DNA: TGTGCCAGCATGGAGGCAGGGGGCTTGATTTCACCCCTCCACTTT.